The 5 T cell receptor beta chains presented below share a single source sample, sequenced in a study of Tregs in tolerant kidney transplant recipients. The repertoire was sequenced with immunoSEQ multiplex PCR; TCRdb's copy has only in-frame clones and lacks some. The table records hundreds of thousands of clones, about four fifths of them present only once. The specimen was CD4+ T cells from blood. The receptors were sampled from a human donor in good health.

The chain joins TRBV18 to TRBJ1-2; TRBD1 aligns across 10 bases. CDR1 is KGHSH, CDR2 LQKENI, per germline. Unmatched junction bases numbered 5, after V lost 0 bases and J lost 7 bases. The CDR3 extends over 15 amino acids. CDR3 region: CASSPPGTGAGGYTF. The CDR3 bases are TGTGCCAGCTCACCACCCGGGACAGGGGCCGGTGGCTACACCTTC.

The chain joins TRBV7-3 to TRBJ1-1; D possibly corresponds to TRBD1 (5 bases). CDR1 SGHTA and CDR2 FQGTGA come from the germline V gene. The CDR3 is made up of 13 amino acids. Trimming took off 2 bases at V and 6 bases at J, with 10 bases between the two ends. CDR3 loop: CASSLDRSPEAFF. The CDR3 DNA is TGTGCCAGCAGCTTAGACAGATCCCCTGAAGCTTTCTTT.

This clone was detected once. J is TRBJ2-1 and V is TRBV19, with 9 positions matching TRBD2. The trim removed 6 bases at V and 3 bases at J, leaving 9 bases unmatched. Per the germline V gene, CDR1 is LNHDA and CDR2 is SQIVND (reference sequence). This CDR3 contains 16 residues. The CDR3 loop reads CASSPREGFNYNEQFF. CDR3 coding DNA: TGTGCCAGTAGCCCGCGGGAGGGCTTCAACTACAATGAGCAGTTCTTC. Combining the CDR3 with reference TRBV19 and TRBJ2-1 gives the whole variable domain DGGITQSPKYLFRKEGQNVTLSCEQNLNHDAMYWYRQDPGQGLRLIYYSQIVNDFQKGDIAEGYSVSREKKESFPLTVTSAQKNPTAFYLCASSPREGFNYNEQFFGPGTRLTVL.

CDR3 nucleotides: TGTGCCAGCAGCTTAGCGGCTAGCGGGGGTAATGAGCAGTTCTTC. Translated: CASSLAASGGNEQFF. The rearrangement uses TRBV7-9 and TRBJ2-1; 10 bases agree with TRBD2. The CDR3 totals 15 residues. Germline V gene lookup returns CDR1 SEHNR and CDR2 FQNEAQ (reference sequence). V shed 0 bases and J 7 bases; nucleotides not matched to a gene: 3.

The chain combines TRBV5-1 with TRBJ2-5; perhaps TRBD2 as D (6 bases). The V gene's germline CDR1 is SGHRS and CDR2 YFSETQ. V gave up 5 bases and J gave up 4 bases, with 18 bases separating them. The CDR3 consists of 15 residues. CDR3 loop: CASSSGGIALETQYF. CDR3 DNA: TGCGCCAGCAGTTCGGGCGGGATAGCCTTAGAGACCCAGTACTTC.